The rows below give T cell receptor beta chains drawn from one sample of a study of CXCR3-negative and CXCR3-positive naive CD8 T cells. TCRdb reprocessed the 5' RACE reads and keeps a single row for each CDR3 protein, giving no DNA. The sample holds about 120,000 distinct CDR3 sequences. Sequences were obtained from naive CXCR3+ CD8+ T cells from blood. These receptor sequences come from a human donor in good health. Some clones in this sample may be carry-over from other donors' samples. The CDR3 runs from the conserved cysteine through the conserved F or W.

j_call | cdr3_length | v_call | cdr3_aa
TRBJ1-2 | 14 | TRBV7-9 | CASSLVPRDYGYTF
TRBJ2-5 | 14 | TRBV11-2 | CASSLYSRLETQYF
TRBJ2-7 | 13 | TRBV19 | CASSIAVSYEQYF
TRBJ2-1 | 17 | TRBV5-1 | CASSLPTALLAYNEQFF
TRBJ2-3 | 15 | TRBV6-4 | CASSDSQGAADTQYF
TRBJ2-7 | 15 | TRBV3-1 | CASSQDPAVIYEQYF
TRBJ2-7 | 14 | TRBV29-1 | CSVDGTGEGYEQYF
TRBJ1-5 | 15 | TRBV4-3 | CASSQDSRGNQPQHF
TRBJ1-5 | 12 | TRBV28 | CASSTGNQPQHF
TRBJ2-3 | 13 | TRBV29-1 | CSVEDGLTDTQYF
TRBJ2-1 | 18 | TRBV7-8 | CASSSMTSGGIGYNEQFF
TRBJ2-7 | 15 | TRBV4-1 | CASSPPGLGSYEQYF
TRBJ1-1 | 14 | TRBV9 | CASSVASNANEAFF
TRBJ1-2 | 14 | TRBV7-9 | CASSARTGSDGYTF
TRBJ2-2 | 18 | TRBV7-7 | CASSLAASGGAHTGELFF
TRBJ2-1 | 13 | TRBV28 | CASQRVGYNEQFF
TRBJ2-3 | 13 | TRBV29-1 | CSVVGGSTDTQYF